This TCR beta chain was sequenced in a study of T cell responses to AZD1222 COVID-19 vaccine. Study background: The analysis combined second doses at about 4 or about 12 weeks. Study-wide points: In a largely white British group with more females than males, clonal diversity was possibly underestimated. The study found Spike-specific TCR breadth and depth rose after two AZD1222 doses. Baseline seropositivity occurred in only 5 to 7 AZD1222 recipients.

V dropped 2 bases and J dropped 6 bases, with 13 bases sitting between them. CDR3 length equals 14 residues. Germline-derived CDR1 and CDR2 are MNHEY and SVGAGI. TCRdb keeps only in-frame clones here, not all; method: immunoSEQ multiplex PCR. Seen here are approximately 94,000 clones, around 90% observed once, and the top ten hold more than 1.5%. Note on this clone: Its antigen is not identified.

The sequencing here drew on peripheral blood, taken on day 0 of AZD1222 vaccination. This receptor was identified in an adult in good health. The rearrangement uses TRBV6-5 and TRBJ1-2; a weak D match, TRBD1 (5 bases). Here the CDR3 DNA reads TGTGCCAGCAGTTACGGGGGAAGGGGTGATGGCTACACCTTC. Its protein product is CASSYGGRGDGYTF.